This T cell receptor beta chain was captured in a study of T cell responses to AZD1222 COVID-19 vaccine. Study-wide results and limits: Only a handful of AZD1222 recipients were seropositive at baseline. Spike-specific TCR breadth and depth grew following two AZD1222 doses. The reported proportion of spike-specific TCRs targeting unmutated variant regions was nearly half.

Clones were read by immunoSEQ multiplex PCR, and TCRdb kept only the in-frame ones, dropping some. Of tens of thousands of clones listed, 85% to 90% are singletons. Trimming removed 1 base from V and 13 bases from J, with 11 bases in between. This CDR3 is 12 amino acids long. The germline V gene encodes CDR1 MNHNS and CDR2 SASEGT. To note about this clone: The antigen is unknown.

The receptor was isolated from an adult who received the AZD1222 COVID-19 vaccine. This specimen was peripheral blood, taken 28 days after the second AZD1222 dose. This sequence joins TRBV6-1 and TRBJ1-5; no clear D. CDR3 in amino acids: CASSEGVLTQHF. DNA for the CDR3: TGTGCCAGCAGTGAAGGGGTGTTAACGCAGCATTTT.